This entry lists 2 T cell receptor beta chains sequenced from one sample in a study of regulatory T cells in long-lasting Graves disease (dated by TCRdb to 2020 to 2022). Read against the paper, the sample's time point label means: newly diagnosed GD, antithyroid drugs for less than 3 months. RNA was extracted from PBMCs in TRIzol for both TCR sequencing and RNA sequencing. The library was generated by multiplex PCR. The sequencer was an Illumina HiSeq 4000. CDR3 regions were amplified by Arm-PCR with iRepertoire HTBI primers to construct TCR beta libraries. TCRdb reprocessing: public reads trimmed at Q25 with fastp, clones called with MiXCR, in-frame beta chains kept. For every CDR3 protein sequence, its rows merge into one entry that carries the most common genes and DNA. A total of 400,000 to 500,000 distinct CDR3 sequences appear in this sample, 16% of them only once. The top ten hold approximately 11% of the sample.

This same sample was also taken into another study, of T cells in Graves' hyperthyroidism and ophthalmopathy.

The sample here was peripheral blood mononuclear cells (PBMCs), taken at new diagnosis, from a patient treated with antithyroid drugs. The source of these receptors is a woman in her 30s with Graves disease. Donor details come from another sample of the same person, matched by shared clones.

This clonotype has at least ten counts. The rearrangement links TRBV20-1 to TRBJ2-7; D remains unclear. The CDR3 consists of 11 residues. Germline V gene lookup returns CDR1 DFQATT and CDR2 SNEGSKA (reference sequence). The ends were cut back, 6 bases at V and 4 bases at J, with 10 bases in the middle. As DNA, the CDR3 is TGCAGTGCCTTCTGGGCGTACGAGCAGTACTTC. Protein: CSAFWAYEQYF.

This clonotype was recorded once. The chain recombines TRBV20-1 with TRBJ1-2; D is possibly TRBD1 (5 bases). V gave up 3 bases and J gave up 3 bases, with 14 bases separating them. There are 14 residues in the CDR3. Germline values: CDR1 DFQATT, CDR2 SNEGSKA (reference sequence). This CDR3 is CSASPGGVDYGYTF. CDR3 DNA sequence: TGCAGTGCTAGTCCGGGGGGGGTAGACTATGGCTACACCTTC.